The clone carrying this T cell receptor beta chain was detected a few times. The entry originates in a study of cytomegalovirus exposure and HLA in healthy donors. V was pared by 1 base and J by 9 bases, with 11 bases of the junction left unmatched. CDR3 length: 15 residues. Germline V gives CDR1 GTSNPN, CDR2 SVGIG (reference sequence). In the PCR, 60 Vbeta and 13 Jbeta primers were used. Method: immunoSEQ multiplex PCR; TCRdb's copy keeps in-frame clones and lacks some. This sample has some 140,000 clones, with roughly 80% found just once. This chain links TRBV30 with TRBJ2-1, with TRBD2 matching over 8 bases. The receptor was isolated from a young man in good health and CMV-seropositive. The sample consisted of PBMCs. CDR3 region: CAWSGPSGLGGEQFF. The CDR3 DNA reads as TGTGCCTGGAGTGGCCCTAGCGGGTTAGGAGGTGAGCAGTTCTTC.